This T cell receptor (beta chain) was sequenced during a study of monozygotic twins with inflammatory bowel disease. TCRdb reprocessed the 5' RACE reads, keeping one entry per CDR3 protein, no DNA. The table for this sample gives about 380,000 distinct CDR3 sequences. The CDR3 totals 15 residues. CDR1 SGHNT and CDR2 YYREEE come from the germline V gene (reference sequence). This TCR came from a human donor with ulcerative colitis or Crohn's disease, or a healthy co-twin of an affected twin (not recorded which). Sequenced material: blood. This chain joins TRBV5-4 and TRBJ2-1. This chain's CDR3 is CASSFRTGAYNEQFF.